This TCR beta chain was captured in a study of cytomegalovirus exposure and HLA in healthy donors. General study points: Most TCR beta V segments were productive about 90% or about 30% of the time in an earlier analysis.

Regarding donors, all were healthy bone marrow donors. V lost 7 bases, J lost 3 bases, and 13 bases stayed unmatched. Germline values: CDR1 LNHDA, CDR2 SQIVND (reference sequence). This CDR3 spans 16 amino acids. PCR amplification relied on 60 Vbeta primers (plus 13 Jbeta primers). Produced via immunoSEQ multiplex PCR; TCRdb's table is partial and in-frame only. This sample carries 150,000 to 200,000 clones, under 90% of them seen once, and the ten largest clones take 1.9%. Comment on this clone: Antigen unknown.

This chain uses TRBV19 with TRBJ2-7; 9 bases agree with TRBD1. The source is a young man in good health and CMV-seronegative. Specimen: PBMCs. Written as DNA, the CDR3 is TGTGCCAGTACGGGACAGGGACCCCTTACGGGCTACGAGCAGTACTTC. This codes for CASTGQGPLTGYEQYF.